These T cell receptor beta chains were read from a single sample in a study of blood T cell repertoires in COVID-19. Clones were read by immunoSEQ multiplex PCR, and TCRdb kept only the in-frame ones, dropping some. The sample yields hundreds of thousands of clones, around 87% seen once. The sample taken for sequencing was peripheral blood. The receptors derive from a woman aged 50 to 65 with COVID-19, enrolled during active disease. The CDR3 runs from the conserved cysteine through the conserved F or W. The D gene is left open where the match is weak. Size is stated for part of the rows, as once, few or many counts, or as a class when the clone is expanded.

clone_size: -; v_call: TRBV30; j_call: TRBJ2-7; d_call: TRBD1; cdr3_aa: CAWSRQGIYEQYF; cdr3_nt: TGTGCCTGGAGTAGACAGGGGATCTACGAGCAGTACTTC
clone_size: -; v_call: TRBV6-5; j_call: TRBJ2-1; d_call: TRBD1; cdr3_aa: CASSRQGNRNEQFF; cdr3_nt: TGTGCCAGCAGCCGACAGGGTAATAGGAATGAGCAGTTCTTC
clone_size: few; v_call: TRBV19; j_call: TRBJ1-5; d_call: -; cdr3_aa: CASSAGPLGNQPQHF; cdr3_nt: TGTGCCAGTAGTGCAGGCCCCTTGGGCAATCAGCCCCAGCATTTT
clone_size: -; v_call: TRBV19; j_call: TRBJ2-3; d_call: TRBD1; cdr3_aa: CASSHRGSTDTQYF; cdr3_nt: TGTGCCAGTAGTCACAGGGGAAGTACAGATACGCAGTATTTT
clone_size: once; v_call: TRBV18; j_call: TRBJ2-1; d_call: -; cdr3_aa: CASSRTGNSYNEQFF; cdr3_nt: TGTGCCAGCTCTCGTACAGGAAACTCCTACAATGAGCAGTTCTTC
clone_size: -; v_call: TRBV7-9; j_call: TRBJ1-5; d_call: -; cdr3_aa: CASNIAEGDGISNQPQHF; cdr3_nt: TGTGCCAGCAACATAGCTGAGGGGGACGGAATTAGCAATCAGCCCCAGCATTTT
clone_size: -; v_call: TRBV24-1; j_call: TRBJ2-1; d_call: TRBD1; cdr3_aa: CATSDGDRVEGRAEQFF; cdr3_nt: TGTGCCACCAGTGACGGCGACAGGGTCGAAGGGCGTGCTGAGCAGTTCTTC
clone_size: -; v_call: TRBV21-1; j_call: TRBJ2-4; d_call: -; cdr3_aa: CASSKGDSGKKNIQYF; cdr3_nt: TGTGCCAGCAGCAAAGGGGATAGCGGGAAGAAAAACATTCAGTACTTC
clone_size: few; v_call: TRBV9; j_call: TRBJ1-1; d_call: -; cdr3_aa: CASSPHQGLVTEAFF; cdr3_nt: TGTGCCAGCAGCCCTCACCAGGGCCTTGTTACTGAAGCTTTCTTT
clone_size: -; v_call: TRBV19; j_call: TRBJ2-1; d_call: TRBD2; cdr3_aa: CASSIDHPASGSYNEQFF; cdr3_nt: TGTGCCAGTAGTATAGATCACCCGGCTAGCGGGAGTTACAATGAGCAGTTCTTC
clone_size: -; v_call: TRBV18; j_call: TRBJ2-7; d_call: -; cdr3_aa: CASSPTLSPPGYEQYF; cdr3_nt: TGTGCCAGCTCTCCTACCCTGAGCCCCCCGGGGTACGAGCAGTACTTC
clone_size: -; v_call: TRBV19; j_call: TRBJ2-1; d_call: -; cdr3_aa: CASRSGGLYNEQFF; cdr3_nt: TGTGCCAGTAGGAGCGGCGGGCTATACAATGAGCAGTTCTTC
clone_size: once; v_call: TRBV3-1/TRBV3-2; j_call: TRBJ2-1; d_call: -; cdr3_aa: CASSQNPLAMFF; cdr3_nt: TGTGCCAGCAGCCAAAATCCCCTAGCAATGTTCTTC
clone_size: -; v_call: TRBV27; j_call: TRBJ2-1; d_call: TRBD2; cdr3_aa: CASSPWTSREQFF; cdr3_nt: TGTGCCAGCAGTCCCTGGACTAGCCGAGAGCAGTTCTTC
clone_size: -; v_call: TRBV9; j_call: TRBJ2-7; d_call: TRBD2; cdr3_aa: CASSATTSGNEQYF; cdr3_nt: TGTGCCAGCAGCGCGACGACTAGCGGGAACGAGCAGTACTTC
clone_size: -; v_call: TRBV29-1; j_call: TRBJ1-1; d_call: TRBD1; cdr3_aa: CSVTRDSLLNTEAFF; cdr3_nt: TGCAGCGTGACCCGGGACAGCCTTTTGAACACTGAAGCTTTCTTT
clone_size: -; v_call: TRBV7-6; j_call: TRBJ2-1; d_call: -; cdr3_aa: CASSFSQKRTLIREQFF; cdr3_nt: TGTGCCAGCAGCTTCTCCCAGAAGCGGACCCTTATACGTGAGCAGTTCTTC
clone_size: -; v_call: TRBV19; j_call: TRBJ2-4; d_call: TRBD1; cdr3_aa: CASSRGQGAPKNIQYF; cdr3_nt: TGTGCCAGTAGCCGGGGACAGGGGGCCCCCAAAAACATTCAGTACTTC
clone_size: -; v_call: TRBV5-8; j_call: TRBJ2-1; d_call: -; cdr3_aa: CASSRDSILEQFF; cdr3_nt: TGTGCCAGCAGCCGGGACTCTATTTTGGAGCAGTTCTTC
clone_size: once; v_call: TRBV5-5; j_call: TRBJ1-1; d_call: -; cdr3_aa: CASSPSTGQNTEAFF; cdr3_nt: TGTGCCAGCAGCCCATCGACAGGCCAGAACACTGAAGCTTTCTTT
clone_size: -; v_call: TRBV29-1; j_call: TRBJ2-1; d_call: TRBD2; cdr3_aa: CSVDLAGGNEQFF; cdr3_nt: TGCAGCGTTGACCTAGCGGGGGGCAATGAGCAGTTCTTC
clone_size: -; v_call: TRBV27; j_call: TRBJ1-5; d_call: -; cdr3_aa: CASSENGRQNQPQHF; cdr3_nt: TGTGCCAGCAGTGAAAACGGGAGACAAAATCAGCCCCAGCATTTT
clone_size: -; v_call: TRBV19; j_call: TRBJ1-2; d_call: -; cdr3_aa: CASSKVHRDYGYTF; cdr3_nt: TGTGCCAGTAGTAAAGTCCACAGGGATTATGGCTACACCTTC
clone_size: -; v_call: TRBV7-2; j_call: TRBJ2-1; d_call: TRBD2; cdr3_aa: CASSFVQLAGEQFF; cdr3_nt: TGTGCCAGCAGCTTCGTACAGCTAGCGGGAGAACAGTTCTTC
clone_size: -; v_call: TRBV7-2; j_call: TRBJ2-7; d_call: TRBD2; cdr3_aa: CASSFATSGRIGALYEQYF; cdr3_nt: TGTGCCAGCAGCTTTGCGACTAGCGGGAGAATTGGTGCTCTCTACGAGCAGTACTTC
clone_size: once; v_call: TRBV9; j_call: TRBJ2-5; d_call: TRBD1; cdr3_aa: CASSTRTGIETQYF; cdr3_nt: TGTGCCAGCAGCACCCGGACAGGAATAGAGACCCAGTACTTC
clone_size: -; v_call: TRBV6-2/TRBV6-3; j_call: TRBJ1-1; d_call: -; cdr3_aa: CASSSNLRAANTEAFF; cdr3_nt: TGTGCCAGCAGTTCGAACTTGAGGGCCGCGAACACTGAAGCTTTCTTT
clone_size: -; v_call: TRBV19; j_call: TRBJ2-1; d_call: TRBD1; cdr3_aa: CASSTRQGKMAGEQFF; cdr3_nt: TGTGCCAGTAGTACCCGACAGGGAAAGATGGCGGGTGAGCAGTTCTTC
clone_size: -; v_call: TRBV27; j_call: TRBJ1-2; d_call: -; cdr3_aa: CASSPNSGSRYGYTF; cdr3_nt: TGTGCCAGCAGTCCAAATTCGGGGAGTCGCTATGGCTACACCTTC
clone_size: -; v_call: TRBV7-2; j_call: TRBJ2-7; d_call: -; cdr3_aa: CASSLGVAAGEQYF; cdr3_nt: TGTGCCAGCAGCTTGGGGGTAGCGGCGGGTGAGCAGTACTTC
clone_size: -; v_call: TRBV11-2; j_call: TRBJ2-3; d_call: -; cdr3_aa: CASRRPSTDTQYF; cdr3_nt: TGTGCCAGCAGGCGCCCTAGCACAGATACGCAGTATTTT
clone_size: -; v_call: TRBV11-2; j_call: TRBJ1-3; d_call: -; cdr3_aa: CASSLDSGNTIYF; cdr3_nt: TGTGCCAGCAGCTTAGACTCGGGAAACACCATATATTTT
clone_size: -; v_call: TRBV7-2; j_call: TRBJ2-3; d_call: -; cdr3_aa: CASSFALNTDTQYF; cdr3_nt: TGTGCCAGCAGCTTTGCACTAAACACAGATACGCAGTATTTT
clone_size: -; v_call: TRBV19; j_call: TRBJ1-6; d_call: -; cdr3_aa: CASSWGDFFYNSPLHF; cdr3_nt: TGTGCCAGTAGCTGGGGCGATTTTTTCTATAATTCACCCCTCCACTTT
clone_size: -; v_call: TRBV25-1; j_call: TRBJ2-1; d_call: TRBD2; cdr3_aa: CASSDPSGAYNEQFF; cdr3_nt: TGTGCCAGCAGTGACCCAAGCGGGGCCTACAATGAGCAGTTCTTC
clone_size: -; v_call: TRBV4-2; j_call: TRBJ1-1; d_call: -; cdr3_aa: CASSQEDSGFRGATEAFF; cdr3_nt: TGTGCCAGCAGCCAAGAGGATTCAGGGTTTCGGGGGGCGACTGAAGCTTTCTTT
clone_size: -; v_call: TRBV5-5; j_call: TRBJ1-2; d_call: -; cdr3_aa: CASRPGGANYGYTF; cdr3_nt: TGTGCCAGCAGGCCAGGAGGGGCTAACTATGGCTACACCTTC
clone_size: -; v_call: TRBV19; j_call: TRBJ2-7; d_call: -; cdr3_aa: CAPPRDGTYEQYF; cdr3_nt: TGTGCCCCCCCCCGAGACGGGACCTACGAGCAGTACTTC
clone_size: -; v_call: TRBV27; j_call: TRBJ1-5; d_call: -; cdr3_aa: CASSNQGNNQPQHF; cdr3_nt: TGTGCCAGCAGTAATCAGGGAAACAATCAGCCCCAGCATTTT
clone_size: -; v_call: TRBV15; j_call: TRBJ1-1; d_call: TRBD1; cdr3_aa: CATSSRGYYTEAFF; cdr3_nt: TGTGCCACCAGCAGCAGGGGGTATTACACTGAAGCTTTCTTT
clone_size: -; v_call: TRBV7-2; j_call: TRBJ2-7; d_call: TRBD2; cdr3_aa: CASSFGGGYEQYF; cdr3_nt: TGTGCCAGCAGCTTTGGGGGGGGCTACGAGCAGTACTTC
clone_size: -; v_call: TRBV6-1; j_call: TRBJ2-7; d_call: -; cdr3_aa: CASSEGQDNSYEQYF; cdr3_nt: TGTGCCAGCAGTGAAGGCCAGGATAACTCCTACGAGCAGTACTTC
clone_size: -; v_call: TRBV18; j_call: TRBJ2-1; d_call: -; cdr3_aa: CASSIGRGNEQFF; cdr3_nt: TGTGCCAGCTCAATAGGCAGGGGCAATGAGCAGTTCTTC
clone_size: few; v_call: TRBV7-9; j_call: TRBJ1-5; d_call: -; cdr3_aa: CASSLGDYSNQPQHF; cdr3_nt: TGTGCCAGCAGCTTAGGGGACTATAGCAATCAGCCCCAGCATTTT
clone_size: -; v_call: TRBV11-2; j_call: TRBJ1-1; d_call: TRBD1; cdr3_aa: CASSSRGRGQTEAFF; cdr3_nt: TGTGCCAGCAGCTCTCGGGGCAGGGGGCAAACTGAAGCTTTCTTT